This T cell receptor beta chain is drawn from a study of sequential checkpoint blockade in melanoma. The treatment is: randomized to nivolumab then ipilimumab (arm A) or the reverse (arm B). TCRdb's table, derived via immunoSEQ multiplex PCR, lists solely in-frame clones and lacks some. The sample includes 15,000 to 20,000 clones, around 70% seen only once; the top ten take around 5%. The CDR3 contains 14 residues. Looked up from germline, CDR1 is MNHGY and CDR2 is SAAAGT. V was pared by 5 bases and J by 2 bases, with 10 bases between. A single count supports this clone. J is TRBJ2-1 and V is TRBV6-8; unclear D gene. This specimen consisted of tumor tissue (inferred from file names), obtained from a patient given nivolumab and ipilimumab in sequence. The TCR originated in a human donor with melanoma. CDR3 region: CASSDEETYNEQFF. CDR3 bases: TGTGCCAGCAGTGATGAGGAAACCTACAATGAGCAGTTCTTC.